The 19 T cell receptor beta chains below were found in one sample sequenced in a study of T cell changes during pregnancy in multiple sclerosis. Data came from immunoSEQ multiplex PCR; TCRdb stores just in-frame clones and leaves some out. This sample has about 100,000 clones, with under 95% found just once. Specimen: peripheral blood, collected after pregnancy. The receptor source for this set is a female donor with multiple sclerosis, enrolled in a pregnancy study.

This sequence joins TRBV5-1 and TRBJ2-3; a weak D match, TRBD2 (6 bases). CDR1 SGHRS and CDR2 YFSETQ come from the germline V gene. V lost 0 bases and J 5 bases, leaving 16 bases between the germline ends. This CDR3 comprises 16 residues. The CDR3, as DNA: TGCGCCAGCAGCTTGGGATCGAGGGACTCGGGAGATACGCAGTATTTT. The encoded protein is CASSLGSRDSGDTQYF.

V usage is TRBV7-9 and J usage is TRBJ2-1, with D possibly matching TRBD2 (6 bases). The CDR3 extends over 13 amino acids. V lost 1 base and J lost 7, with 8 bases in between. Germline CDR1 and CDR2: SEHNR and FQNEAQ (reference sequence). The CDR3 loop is CASSLDAGNEQFF. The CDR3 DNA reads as TGTGCCAGCAGCTTAGATGCGGGGAATGAGCAGTTCTTC.

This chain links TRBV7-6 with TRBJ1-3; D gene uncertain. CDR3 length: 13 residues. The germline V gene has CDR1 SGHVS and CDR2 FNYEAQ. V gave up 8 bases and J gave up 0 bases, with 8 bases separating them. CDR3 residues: CASGWSSGNTIYF. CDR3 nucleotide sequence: TGTGCCAGCGGGTGGAGCTCTGGAAACACCATATATTTT.

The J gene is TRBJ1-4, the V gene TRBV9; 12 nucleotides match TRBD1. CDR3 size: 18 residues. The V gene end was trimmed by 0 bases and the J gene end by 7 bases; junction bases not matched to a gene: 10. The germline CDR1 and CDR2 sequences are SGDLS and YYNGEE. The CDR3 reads CASSVDPGQGAGGEKLFF. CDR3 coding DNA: TGTGCCAGCAGCGTAGATCCGGGACAGGGGGCGGGAGGTGAAAAACTGTTTTTT.

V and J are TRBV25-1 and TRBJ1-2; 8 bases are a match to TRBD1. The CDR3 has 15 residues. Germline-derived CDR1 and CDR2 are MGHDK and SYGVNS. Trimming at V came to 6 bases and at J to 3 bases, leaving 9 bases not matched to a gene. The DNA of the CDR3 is TGTGCCAGCAGCTCGGACAGGGTGACTTACTATGGCTACACCTTC. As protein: CASSSDRVTYYGYTF.

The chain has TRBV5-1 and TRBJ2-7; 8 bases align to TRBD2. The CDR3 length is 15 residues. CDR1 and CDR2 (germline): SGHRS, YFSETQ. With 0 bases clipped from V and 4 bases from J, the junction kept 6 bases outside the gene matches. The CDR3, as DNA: TGCGCCAGCAGCTTGGGAGGGACTAGATCGTACGAGCAGTACTTC. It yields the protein CASSLGGTRSYEQYF.

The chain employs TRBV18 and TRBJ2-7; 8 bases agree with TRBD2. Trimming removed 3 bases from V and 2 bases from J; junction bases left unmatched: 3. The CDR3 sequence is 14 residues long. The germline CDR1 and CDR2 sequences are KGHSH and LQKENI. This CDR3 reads CASSPPGLAYEQYF. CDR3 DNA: TGTGCCAGCTCACCCCCGGGACTAGCCTACGAGCAGTACTTC.

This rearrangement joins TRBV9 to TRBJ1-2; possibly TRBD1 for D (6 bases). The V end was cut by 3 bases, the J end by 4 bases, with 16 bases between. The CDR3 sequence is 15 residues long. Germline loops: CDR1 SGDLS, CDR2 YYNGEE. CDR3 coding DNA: TGTGCCAGCAGCGGAAATGAGGGGGAGCTCTATGGCTACACCTTC. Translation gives CASSGNEGELYGYTF. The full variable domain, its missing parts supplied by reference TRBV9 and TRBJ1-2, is DSGVTQTPKHLITATGQRVTLRCSPRSGDLSVYWYQQSLDQGLQFLIQYYNGEERAKGNILERFSAQQFPDLHSELNLSSLELGDSALYFCASSGNEGELYGYTFGSGTRLTVV.

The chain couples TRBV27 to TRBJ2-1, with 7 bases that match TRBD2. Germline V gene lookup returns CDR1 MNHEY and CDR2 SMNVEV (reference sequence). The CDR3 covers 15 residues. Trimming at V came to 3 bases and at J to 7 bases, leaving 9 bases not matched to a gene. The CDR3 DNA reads TGTGCCAGCAGTTTTCTGGCGGGAGAGCGGAATGAGCAGTTCTTC. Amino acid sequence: CASSFLAGERNEQFF.

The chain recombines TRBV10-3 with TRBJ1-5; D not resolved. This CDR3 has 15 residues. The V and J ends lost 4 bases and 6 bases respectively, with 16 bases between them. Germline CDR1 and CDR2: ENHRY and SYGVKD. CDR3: CAISVEVDFPQPQHF. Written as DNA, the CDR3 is TGTGCCATCAGTGTGGAGGTCGACTTTCCTCAGCCCCAGCATTTT.

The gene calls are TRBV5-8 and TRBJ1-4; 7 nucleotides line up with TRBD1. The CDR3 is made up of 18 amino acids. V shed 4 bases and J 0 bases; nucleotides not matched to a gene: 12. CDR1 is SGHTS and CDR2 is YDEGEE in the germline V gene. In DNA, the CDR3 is TGTGCCAGCAGCCTGGGGGACAGCCCCTTCGCAACTAATGAAAAACTGTTTTTT. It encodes CASSLGDSPFATNEKLFF. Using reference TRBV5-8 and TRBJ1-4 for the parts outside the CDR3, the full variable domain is EAGVTQSPTHLIKTRGQQATLRCSPISGHTSVYWYQQALGLGLQFLLWYDEGEERNRGNFPPRFSGRQFPNYSSELNVNALELEDSALYLCASSLGDSPFATNEKLFFGSGTQLSVL.

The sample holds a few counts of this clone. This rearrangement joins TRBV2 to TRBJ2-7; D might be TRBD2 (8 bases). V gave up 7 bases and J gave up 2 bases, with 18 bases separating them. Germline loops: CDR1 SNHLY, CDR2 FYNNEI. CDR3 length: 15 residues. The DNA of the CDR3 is TGTGCCAGCACCGGGGGGGTTACAGGGGCCTACGAGCAGTACTTC. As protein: CASTGGVTGAYEQYF.

This chain's CDR3 is CAEGQGGDGYTF. CDR3 DNA: TGTGCCGAAGGCCAGGGCGGAGATGGCTACACCTTC. The chain combines TRBV2 with TRBJ1-2; D might be TRBD1 (5 bases). Trimming removed 11 bases at V and 6 bases at J, with 16 bases between. CDR1 SNHLY and CDR2 FYNNEI come from the germline V gene. CDR3 length equals 12 residues. The full variable domain, in which reference TRBV2 and TRBJ1-2 provide the parts outside the CDR3, is EPEVTQTPSHQVTQMGQEVILRCVPISNHLYFYWYRQILGQKVEFLVSFYNNEISEKSEIFDDQFSVERPDGSNFTLKIRSTKLEDSAMYFCAEGQGGDGYTFGSGTRLTVV.

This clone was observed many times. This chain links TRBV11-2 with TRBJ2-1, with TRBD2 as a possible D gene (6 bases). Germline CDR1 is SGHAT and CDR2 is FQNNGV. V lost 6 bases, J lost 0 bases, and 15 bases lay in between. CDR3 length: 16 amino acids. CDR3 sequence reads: CASRSAGTASYNEQFF. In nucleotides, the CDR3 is TGTGCCAGCAGATCTGCCGGGACTGCCTCCTACAATGAGCAGTTCTTC.

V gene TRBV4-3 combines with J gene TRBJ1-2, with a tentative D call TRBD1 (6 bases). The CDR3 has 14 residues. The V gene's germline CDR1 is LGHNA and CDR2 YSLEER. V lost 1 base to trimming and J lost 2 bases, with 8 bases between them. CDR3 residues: CASSQVTGNYGYTF. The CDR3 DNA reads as TGCGCCAGCAGCCAAGTTACAGGGAACTATGGCTACACCTTC.

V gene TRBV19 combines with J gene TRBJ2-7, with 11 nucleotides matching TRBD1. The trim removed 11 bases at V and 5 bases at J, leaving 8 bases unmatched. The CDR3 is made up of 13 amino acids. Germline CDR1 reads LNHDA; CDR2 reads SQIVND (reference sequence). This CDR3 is CAASRDRGDEQYF. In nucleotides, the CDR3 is TGTGCCGCCTCCCGGGACAGGGGGGACGAGCAGTACTTC.

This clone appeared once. The CDR3, as DNA: TGTGCCAGCTCCCTCGGACTAGTTGAGACCCAGTACTTC. Protein: CASSLGLVETQYF. This chain joins TRBV18 and TRBJ2-5; the match to TRBD2 covers 7 bases. CDR1 is KGHSH and CDR2 is LQKENI in the germline V gene. This CDR3 is built from 13 residues. Trimming removed 6 bases from V and 5 bases from J; junction bases left unmatched: 6. Full variable domain (remainder filled in from reference TRBV18 and TRBJ2-5): NAGVMQNPRHLVRRRGQEARLRCSPMKGHSHVYWYRQLPEEGLKFMVYLQKENIIDESGMPKERFSAEFPKEGPSILRIQQVVRGDSAAYFCASSLGLVETQYFGPGTRLLVL.

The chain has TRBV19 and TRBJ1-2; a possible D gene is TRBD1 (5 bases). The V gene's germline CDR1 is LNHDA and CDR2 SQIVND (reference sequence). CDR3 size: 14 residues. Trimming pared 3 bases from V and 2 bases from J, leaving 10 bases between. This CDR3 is CASSIPPGNYGYTF. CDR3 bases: TGTGCCAGTAGTATCCCCCCAGGGAACTATGGCTACACCTTC.

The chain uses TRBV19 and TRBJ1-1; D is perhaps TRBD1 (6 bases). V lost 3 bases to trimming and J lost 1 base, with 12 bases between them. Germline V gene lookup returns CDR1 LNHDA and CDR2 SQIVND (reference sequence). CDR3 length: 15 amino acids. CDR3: CASSINRAPNTEAFF. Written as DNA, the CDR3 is TGTGCCAGTAGTATCAACAGGGCCCCGAACACTGAAGCTTTCTTT.